The sequence of this T cell receptor (beta chain) was determined in a study of CD8 T cells in cerebrospinal fluid in Alzheimer's disease (TCRdb year 2020). Looking at the study overall: To assess CSF T cell clonal expansion, the study used two single-cell approaches: plate-based nested PCR sequencing and droplet-based sequencing. The droplet-based CSF comparison of patients and controls included about 9 healthy controls (10,876 cells) and about 9 patients with MCI or Alzheimer's disease (approximately 9,400 cells). A total of about 22 samples were covered by the CSF gene-expression analysis, in which Parkinson's disease patients were included. The study examined whether cerebrospinal fluid from healthy elderly individuals and from patients with neurodegenerative disease contained clonally expanded T cells.

Receptor libraries were prepared by 10x single-cell sequencing. 10X Genomics single-cell V(D)J and 5' gene-expression libraries were used to profile CSF cells. CSF single-cell TCR libraries were sequenced on an Illumina NextSeq550. In the authors' own workflow: V(D)J reads were aligned to the vdj-GRCh38 alts ensemble 2.0.0 reference and were analysed with the Cell Ranger vdj pipeline. Clonotypes were defined as cell barcodes sharing the same set of productive CDR3 nucleotide sequences. Clonotype information was added to Seurat v3.0 gene-expression metadata to link clonality with transcriptional profiles. CSF cells with more than 1,800 genes, more than 7,500 UMIs or more than 10% mitochondrial reads were excluded. To identify TCRs with known antigen specificity, CDR3-beta sequences were compared against VDJdb. Network analysis of clone sharing used the R package qgraph and included only TCRs with complete alpha and beta chains. Through TCRdb reprocessing, the reads give one entry per CDR3 protein sequence; DNA is omitted. TCRdb, rather than the study authors, made the V and J calls. The sample table records more than 1,500 distinct CDR3 sequences. The ten largest make up about 9.4% of the sample.

None of the participants had acute infectious disease, and every participant was in good physical condition. For droplet-based sequencing, live CSF cells were sorted using a live/dead marker. CSF was obtained by lumbar puncture, and immune cells were pelleted by centrifugation at 300g. CSF samples were checked for red blood cells, and any sample contaminated with blood was excluded. CSF cells were cryopreserved by placing the cells in freezing medium, freezing the cells overnight at -80 degrees C, and then storing the cells in liquid nitrogen. CSF samples were stored for less than seven months before analysis. Overall results and qualifications from the work: In pooled data, a highly expanded clone (at least 3% of TCRs) was found in 1 of 10 healthy subjects versus 4 of 6 Alzheimer's patients. Finding EBV-specific TCRs in CSF, the authors cautioned, does not establish a causal link between EBV and Alzheimer's disease. Compared with controls, patients with MCI or Alzheimer's disease had a higher percentage of their CSF TCRs made up by the single largest clone. The EBV-specific clones were neither the most highly expanded clones nor enriched among patients. Only samples with detectable clones went into the overall clonality comparison: around eleven healthy, 5 MCI, 5 AD, and 6 PD.

The CDR3 holds 15 amino acids from the cysteine to the phenylalanine. The DNA is not on file. Without a recorded count, this clonotype is taken to be medium-sized (0.01 to 0.1%) from its frequency. Its antigen specificity is not known. Sequencing was carried out using cerebrospinal fluid. The clonotype originates from a human donor in good health. The chain links TRBV12-3 or TRBV12-4 with TRBJ1-1; TCRdb picks TRBD1, but there is no DNA to check that call. The CDR3 reads as follows: CASSADRSPNTEAFF.